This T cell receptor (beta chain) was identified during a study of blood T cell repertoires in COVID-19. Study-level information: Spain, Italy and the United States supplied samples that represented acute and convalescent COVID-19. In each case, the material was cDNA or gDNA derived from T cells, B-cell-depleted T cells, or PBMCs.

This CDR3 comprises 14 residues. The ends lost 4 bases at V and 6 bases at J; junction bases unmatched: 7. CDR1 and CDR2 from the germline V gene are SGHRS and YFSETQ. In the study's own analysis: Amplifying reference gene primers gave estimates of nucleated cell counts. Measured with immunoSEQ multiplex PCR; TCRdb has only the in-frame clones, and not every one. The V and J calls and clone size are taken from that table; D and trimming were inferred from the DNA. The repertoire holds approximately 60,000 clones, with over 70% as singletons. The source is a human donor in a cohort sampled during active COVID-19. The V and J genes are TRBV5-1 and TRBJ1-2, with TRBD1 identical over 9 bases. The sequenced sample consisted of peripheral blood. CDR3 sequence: CASSRDRTGDGYTF. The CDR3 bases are TGCGCCAGCAGCCGGGACAGGACAGGGGATGGCTACACCTTC.